This section outlines one T cell receptor (beta chain) sequence together with its context. Antigen: not known. The data are from a study of identical twins. Template switching supplied a universal primer site; unique molecular identifiers were carried on the cDNA. MiXCR was run by TCRdb on the 5' RACE reads, yielding one entry per CDR3 protein. The data show about 200,000 distinct CDR3 sequences, with roughly a tenth seen just once and 9% to 10% held by the top ten. Study-wide points: In drawing conclusions, the study used cross-sectional statistical analysis and did not follow the same donors.

J was trimmed by 5 bases and V by 0 bases; bases with no gene match: 3. CDR3 length equals 16 residues. Germline loops: CDR1 SGHTA, CDR2 FQGNSA. The source is a man in his fifties or sixties in good health. Sequences were obtained from memory T cells sorted from blood. The rearrangement joins TRBV7-2 to TRBJ2-3, with 12 positions matching TRBD2. The CDR3 loop reads CASSLASSGRVDTQYF. Written as DNA, the CDR3 is TGTGCCAGCAGCTTAGCGTCTAGCGGGAGGGTAGATACGCAGTATTTT.